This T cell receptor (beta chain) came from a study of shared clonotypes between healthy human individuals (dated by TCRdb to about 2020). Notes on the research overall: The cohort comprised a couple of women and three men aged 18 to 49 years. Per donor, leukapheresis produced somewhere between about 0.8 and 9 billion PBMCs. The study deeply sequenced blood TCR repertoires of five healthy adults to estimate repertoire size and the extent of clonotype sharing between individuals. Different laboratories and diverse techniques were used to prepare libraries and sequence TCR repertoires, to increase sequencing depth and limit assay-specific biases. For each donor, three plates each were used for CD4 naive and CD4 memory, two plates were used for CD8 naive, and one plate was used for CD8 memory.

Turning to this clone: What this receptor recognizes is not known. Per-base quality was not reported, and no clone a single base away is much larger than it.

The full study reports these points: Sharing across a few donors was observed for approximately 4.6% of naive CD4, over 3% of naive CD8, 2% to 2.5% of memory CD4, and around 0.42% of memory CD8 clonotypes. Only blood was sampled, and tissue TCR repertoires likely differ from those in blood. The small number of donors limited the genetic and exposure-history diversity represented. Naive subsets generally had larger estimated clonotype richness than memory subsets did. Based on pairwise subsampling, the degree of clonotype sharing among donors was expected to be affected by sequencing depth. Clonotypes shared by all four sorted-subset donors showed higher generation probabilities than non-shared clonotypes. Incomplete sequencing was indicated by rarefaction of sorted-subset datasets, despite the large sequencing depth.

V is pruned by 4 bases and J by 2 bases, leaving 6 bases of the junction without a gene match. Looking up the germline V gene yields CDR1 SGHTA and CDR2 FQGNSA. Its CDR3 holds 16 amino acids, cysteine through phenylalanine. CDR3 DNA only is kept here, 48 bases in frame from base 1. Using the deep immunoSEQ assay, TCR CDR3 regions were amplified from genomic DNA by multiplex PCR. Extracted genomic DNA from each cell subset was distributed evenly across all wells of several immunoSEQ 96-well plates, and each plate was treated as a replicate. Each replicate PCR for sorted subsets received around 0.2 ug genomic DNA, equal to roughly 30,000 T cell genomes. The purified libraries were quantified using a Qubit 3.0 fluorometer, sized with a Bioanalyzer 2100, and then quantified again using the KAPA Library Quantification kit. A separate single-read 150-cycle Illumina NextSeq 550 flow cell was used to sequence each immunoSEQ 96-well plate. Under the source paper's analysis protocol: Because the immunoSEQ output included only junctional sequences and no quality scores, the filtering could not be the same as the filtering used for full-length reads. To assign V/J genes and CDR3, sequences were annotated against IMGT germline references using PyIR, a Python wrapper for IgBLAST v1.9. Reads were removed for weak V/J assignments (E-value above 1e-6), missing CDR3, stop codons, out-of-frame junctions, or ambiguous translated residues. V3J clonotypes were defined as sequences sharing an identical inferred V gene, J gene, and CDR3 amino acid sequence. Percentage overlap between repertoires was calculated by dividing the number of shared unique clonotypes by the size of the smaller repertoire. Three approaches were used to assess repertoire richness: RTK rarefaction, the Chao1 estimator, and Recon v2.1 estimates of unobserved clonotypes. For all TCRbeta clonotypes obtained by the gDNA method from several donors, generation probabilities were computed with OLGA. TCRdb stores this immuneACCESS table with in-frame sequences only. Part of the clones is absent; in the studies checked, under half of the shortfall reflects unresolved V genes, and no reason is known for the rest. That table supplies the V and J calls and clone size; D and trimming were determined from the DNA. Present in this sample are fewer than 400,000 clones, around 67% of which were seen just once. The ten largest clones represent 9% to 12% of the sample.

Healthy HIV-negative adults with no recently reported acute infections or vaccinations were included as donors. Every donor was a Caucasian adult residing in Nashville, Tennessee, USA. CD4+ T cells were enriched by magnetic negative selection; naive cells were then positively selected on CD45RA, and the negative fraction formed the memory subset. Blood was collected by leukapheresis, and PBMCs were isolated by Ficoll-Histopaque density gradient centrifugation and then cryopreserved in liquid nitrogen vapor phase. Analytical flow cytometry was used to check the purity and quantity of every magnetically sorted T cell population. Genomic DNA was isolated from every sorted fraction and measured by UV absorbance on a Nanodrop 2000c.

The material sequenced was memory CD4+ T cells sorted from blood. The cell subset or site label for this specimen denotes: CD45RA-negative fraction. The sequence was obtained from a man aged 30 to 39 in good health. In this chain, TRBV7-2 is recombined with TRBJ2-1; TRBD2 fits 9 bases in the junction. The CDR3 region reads CASSWYSGRTYNEQFF. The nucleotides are TGTGCCAGCAGCTGGTATAGCGGGAGAACCTACAATGAGCAGTTCTTC.